Presented here are 25 T cell receptor beta chains from one specimen sequenced in a study of spatial heterogeneity in lung cancer (dated by TCRdb to about 2019). In light of the paper, this sample's time point label describes: sample taken at primary tumor resection. The library relied on 5' RACE. This sample was sequenced with a NextSeq 500. TCRdb reprocessed the public reads (quality trimming at Q25 with fastp, clone calling with MiXCR) and kept in-frame beta chains. Under each unique CDR3 protein, matching rows form one entry showing the most common genes and DNA. The sample records some 80,000 distinct CDR3 sequences, approximately 8.1% of which are singletons. The ten most abundant clones make up 6.8% of the sample. Sequencing used PBMCs, obtained at surgery. These TCRs come from a male donor with early-stage non-small cell lung cancer.

The chain has TRBV4-3 and TRBJ1-1; a weak D match, TRBD1 (6 bases). Trimming took off 4 bases at V and 0 bases at J, with 9 bases between the two ends. The CDR3 runs 14 residues. From germline, CDR1 is LGHNA and CDR2 YSLEER. The CDR3 DNA is TGCGCCAGCAGCCTCAGGACAGTGAACACTGAAGCTTTCTTT. Its protein product is CASSLRTVNTEAFF.

At least ten counts were recorded for this clonotype. The rearrangement joins TRBV7-2 to TRBJ2-6, with 7 bases that match TRBD2. The CDR3 covers 17 residues. Germline V gene lookup returns CDR1 SGHTA and CDR2 FQGNSA. The V gene end was trimmed by 0 bases and the J gene end by 0 bases; junction bases not matched to a gene: 2. In DNA form, the CDR3 reads TGTGCCAGCAGCTTAGCCGGGAGGAACTCTGGGGCCAACGTCCTGACTTTC. Protein sequence: CASSLAGRNSGANVLTF.

Ten or more counts support this clonotype. This chain connects TRBV7-8 to TRBJ2-1, with TRBD2 matching over 7 bases. The CDR3 extends over 18 amino acids. CDR1 is SGHVS and CDR2 is FQNEAQ in the germline V gene. Unmatched junction bases numbered 9, after V lost 1 base and J lost 0 bases. The CDR3 DNA reads TGTGCCAGCAGCTTAGTTGCGGGAGCCGTCAGCTCCTACAATGAGCAGTTCTTC. It encodes CASSLVAGAVSSYNEQFF. Supplemented by reference TRBV7-8 and TRBJ2-1, the full variable domain reads GAGVSQSPRYKVAKRGQDVALRCDPISGHVSLFWYQQALGQGPEFLTYFQNEAQLDKSGLPSDRFFAERPEGSVSTLKIQRTQQEDSAVYLCASSLVAGAVSSYNEQFFGPGTRLTVL.

This clonotype was picked up a small number of times. The gene calls are TRBV29-1 and TRBJ1-3; no definite D call. Germline V lookup: CDR1 SQVTM, CDR2 ANQGSEA. The CDR3 is 11 residues long. The V gene lost 6 bases and the J gene lost 4 bases, with 7 bases spanning the gap. Here the CDR3 DNA reads TGCAGCGTAAGAGAGGGAAACACCATATATTTT. As protein: CSVREGNTIYF.

This clonotype was observed a few times. Compared with germline, one end of the junction differs, possibly owing to a read error. The chain joins TRBV6-6 to TRBJ1-5, with unresolved D. CDR3 size: 15 residues. The germline CDR1 and CDR2 sequences are MNHNY and SVGAGI (reference sequence). CDR3 loop: CASSSAGDRNRPQHF. The CDR3 DNA sequence: TGTGCCAGCAGTTCCGCCGGTGACCGCAATCGGCCCCAGCATTTT.

This clonotype was seen ten or more times. The chain links TRBV10-3 to TRBJ1-1, with D possibly TRBD1 on 5 matching bases. The germline V gene encodes CDR1 ENHRY and CDR2 SYGVKD. The V gene lost 10 bases and the J gene lost 1 base, with 19 bases spanning the gap. The CDR3 is 15 amino acids. In DNA, the CDR3 is TGTGCCAGCTTAAAGGGGAGTCTGGCGAACACTGAAGCTTTCTTT. Translating it yields CASLKGSLANTEAFF.

The CDR3 sequence: CASSLAGSRGLITEAFF. CDR3 sequence (DNA): TGTGCCAGCAGCTTAGCGGGAAGCAGAGGGTTAATCACTGAAGCTTTCTTT. The chain employs TRBV7-8 and TRBJ1-1; D call uncertain. With 0 bases removed from V and 4 bases from J, the gap between germline ends came to 18 bases. Germline V gene data show CDR1 as SGHVS and CDR2 as FQNEAQ. CDR3 length: 17 residues.

At least ten counts were recorded for this clonotype. The chain couples TRBV6-2 or TRBV6-3 to TRBJ1-2, with D perhaps TRBD1 (5 bases). There are 12 residues in the CDR3. CDR1 MNHEY and CDR2 SVGEGT come from the germline V gene. Trimming removed 8 bases at V and 6 bases at J, with 13 bases between. The CDR3 is CASQNPGDGYTF. The DNA of the CDR3 is TGTGCCAGCCAAAACCCGGGGGATGGCTACACCTTC.

This clonotype was seen ten or more times. This may stem from a read error, because a much larger clone lies one nucleotide away. The chain couples TRBV20-1 to TRBJ2-1, with D perhaps TRBD2 (5 bases). Germline V gene sequence: CDR1 DFQATT, CDR2 SNEGSKA (reference sequence). V lost 3 bases and J 0 bases, leaving 15 bases between the germline ends. The CDR3 is made up of 16 amino acids. This chain's CDR3 is CSASTSAASSYNEQFF. CDR3 sequence (DNA): TGCAGTGCTAGCACTTCAGCGGCGAGCTCCTACAATGAGCAGTTCTTC.

This clonotype appeared a few times. The chain employs TRBV20-1 and TRBJ1-5; no definite D call. V lost 0 bases to trimming and J lost 6 bases, with 12 bases between them. CDR3 size: 14 residues. Germline CDR1 and CDR2: DFQATT and SNEGSKA (reference sequence). CDR3 in amino acids: CSAREGEGSQPQHF. The CDR3 DNA is TGCAGTGCTAGAGAAGGAGAGGGTAGTCAGCCCCAGCATTTT.

This clonotype was observed at least ten times. The DNA for the CDR3 is TGTGCCAGCAGCCGCGTAGGGGGGGCTAATTCACCCCTCCACTTT. It is translated as CASSRVGGANSPLHF. The J gene is TRBJ1-6, the V gene TRBV3-1; TRBD1 might be the D (6 bases). Germline V gene sequence: CDR1 LGHDT, CDR2 YNNKEL (reference sequence). This CDR3 region has 15 residues. The V end was cut by 4 bases, the J end by 6 bases, with 13 bases between.

This clonotype came up many times. The CDR3 DNA reads as TGTGCCAGCAGCGAACTAGGCGGGCAAGAGACCCAGTACTTC. Encoded protein: CASSELGGQETQYF. The chain recombines TRBV7-2 with TRBJ2-5; perhaps TRBD2 as D (5 bases). From germline, CDR1 is SGHTA and CDR2 FQGNSA. Trimming took off 5 bases at V and 2 bases at J, with 12 bases between the two ends. CDR3 length: 14 residues.

This clonotype was seen more than once but under ten times. The CDR3 nucleotides are TGTGCCAGCGGTCTGGACTCTTCCTACGAGCAGTACTTC. This translates into CASGLDSSYEQYF. V and J are TRBV6-2 or TRBV6-3 and TRBJ2-7; possibly TRBD2 for D (5 bases). The V end lost 8 bases, the J end lost 1 base, and 12 bases lay between the germline ends. CDR1 and CDR2 from the germline V gene are MNHEY and SVGEGT. The CDR3 covers 13 residues.

This clonotype was seen repeatedly, ten times or more. The chain has TRBV6-5 and TRBJ1-1, with 8 bases that match TRBD1. Germline V gene data show CDR1 as MNHEY and CDR2 as SVGAGI. V gave up 0 bases and J gave up 3 bases; unmatched junction bases: 3. The CDR3 has 15 amino acids. The CDR3 here is CASSYSGQGDTEAFF. CDR3 sequence (DNA): TGTGCCAGCAGTTACTCAGGACAGGGTGACACTGAAGCTTTCTTT.

In this sample, this clonotype turned up many times. V gene TRBV27 combines with J gene TRBJ2-7, with D tentatively TRBD1 or TRBD2 (5 bases each). Trimming left V 3 bases short and J 2 bases short, with 14 bases between. Per the germline V gene, CDR1 is MNHEY and CDR2 is SMNVEV (reference sequence). The CDR3 consists of 15 residues. CDR3 bases: TGTGCCAGCAGTTTTAGGCAGGGAGCGCCCTACGAGCAGTACTTC. It is translated as CASSFRQGAPYEQYF.

This clonotype came up a few times. The CDR3 reads CAISESPTGTGYGYTF. The CDR3 region has the DNA TGTGCCATCAGTGAGAGCCCGACAGGGACGGGCTATGGCTACACCTTC. The chain links TRBV10-3 to TRBJ1-2, with 7 bases aligning to TRBD1. Per the germline V gene, CDR1 is ENHRY and CDR2 is SYGVKD. CDR3 length: 16 residues. Unmatched junction bases numbered 10, after V lost 2 bases and J lost 4 bases.

The rearrangement joins TRBV3-1 to TRBJ1-1; D is uncertain. V was shortened by 1 base and J by 5 bases, with 8 bases between the two germline ends. From germline, CDR1 is LGHDT and CDR2 YNNKEL (reference sequence). The CDR3 totals 13 residues. The CDR3 DNA follows: TGTGCCAGCAGCCAAGTGGCAGGAACTGAAGCTTTCTTT. Its protein product is CASSQVAGTEAFF.

This clonotype was counted ten times or more. The chain uses TRBV4-2 and TRBJ2-7; 10 bases are shared with TRBD2. V lost 0 bases to trimming and J lost 6 bases; unmatched junction nucleotides: 5. Per the germline V gene, CDR1 is LGHNA and CDR2 is YNFKEQ. This CDR3 has 15 amino acids. CDR3 loop: CASSQDLAGELEQYF. CDR3 bases: TGTGCCAGCAGCCAAGATCTAGCGGGAGAGCTCGAGCAGTACTTC.

The chain is built from TRBV20-1 and TRBJ2-3; D gene uncertain. Germline V lookup: CDR1 DFQATT, CDR2 SNEGSKA (reference sequence). The CDR3 runs 15 residues. V was pared by 0 bases and J by 2 bases, with 12 bases between. The CDR3 nucleotides read TGCAGTGCTAGAGATCCCCAGCGAGCCACAGATACGCAGTATTTT. Amino acids: CSARDPQRATDTQYF.

This clonotype was recorded at least ten times. The chain couples TRBV4-3 to TRBJ2-7; TRBD2 is a possible D gene (6 bases). V was cut by 6 bases and J by 4 bases, with 22 bases left in between. In germline, CDR1 is LGHNA, CDR2 YSLEER. There are 16 residues in the CDR3. The CDR3 reads CASSRVVGLLQYEQYF. The CDR3 DNA follows: TGCGCCAGCAGTCGGGTAGTGGGACTCCTTCAGTACGAGCAGTACTTC.

This chain connects TRBV29-1 to TRBJ1-2; perhaps TRBD1 as D (5 bases). Germline V gene data show CDR1 as SQVTM and CDR2 as ANQGSEA. Trimming shortened V by 4 bases and J by 6 bases, and 15 bases separated the two germline ends. The CDR3 has 13 amino acids. The CDR3 is CSVGNGGRDGYTF. CDR3 in DNA: TGCAGCGTTGGGAACGGGGGAAGGGATGGCTACACCTTC.

V is TRBV20-1 and J is TRBJ1-1; D gene ambiguous. The CDR3 totals 12 residues. Germline V gene data show CDR1 as DFQATT and CDR2 as SNEGSKA (reference sequence). V lost 0 bases and J lost 6, with 8 bases in between. CDR3 residues: CSARDSSSEAFF. In DNA form, the CDR3 reads TGCAGTGCTAGAGATAGTTCATCTGAAGCTTTCTTT.

The chain joins TRBV19 to TRBJ1-1, with unresolved D. The CDR3 spans 15 residues. V lost 3 bases, J lost 5 bases, and 16 bases lay in between. Germline V lookup: CDR1 LNHDA, CDR2 SQIVND (reference sequence). The CDR3 DNA reads TGTGCCAGTAGTATTAGCGGGAGGTCCCTTACTGAAGCTTTCTTT. This translates into CASSISGRSLTEAFF. Based on the CDR3 plus reference TRBV19 and TRBJ1-1, the full variable domain is DGGITQSPKYLFRKEGQNVTLSCEQNLNHDAMYWYRQDPGQGLRLIYYSQIVNDFQKGDIAEGYSVSREKKESFPLTVTSAQKNPTAFYLCASSISGRSLTEAFFGQGTRLTVV.

This clonotype was seen many times. The gene calls are TRBV29-1 and TRBJ1-2; weak D call: TRBD1 (5 bases). Germline CDR1 is SQVTM and CDR2 is ANQGSEA. The CDR3 has 16 amino acids. The ends were cut back, 1 base at V and 4 bases at J, with 19 bases in the middle. CDR3 residues: CSVEVRLIGGIYGYTF. CDR3 nucleotide sequence: TGCAGCGTTGAAGTTCGACTAATTGGGGGAATCTATGGCTACACCTTC.

Of note for this clonotype: A junction end diverges from the germline sequence, so it may reflect a read error. The chain is built from TRBV5-1 and TRBJ2-7; 9 bases map to TRBD2. Per germline, CDR1 SGHRS and CDR2 YFSETQ. The CDR3 extends over 16 amino acids. CDR3 region: CASSLLASGTSYKQYF. The CDR3, as DNA: TGCGCCAGCAGCTTGCTGGCTAGCGGGACGTCCTACAAGCAGTACTTC.